The rows below give T cell receptor beta chains drawn from one sample of a study of identical twins. TCRdb independently ran MiXCR on the 5' RACE reads; one entry per CDR3 protein. Of 500,000 to 700,000 distinct CDR3 sequences listed, roughly 6.6% are singletons. A further study also used this sample, focusing on yellow fever vaccine responses in identical twins.

Sequences were obtained from PBMCs. All receptors derive from a woman aged 18-29 years in good health. Each CDR3 is given without its conserved first and last residue. Fields, in order: J gene, D gene, V gene, CDR3 protein. D genes are given only for firm matches.

>TRBJ2-7|TRBD2|TRBV20-1
SASLAGAEYEQY
>TRBJ2-1|NA|TRBV29-1
SVEMYWADYNEQF
>TRBJ2-3|NA|TRBV6-2/TRBV6-3
ASSYGGFYTDTQY
>TRBJ1-3|NA|TRBV28
ASKVSGNTIY
>TRBJ2-2|NA|TRBV19
ATYLGGPGTGELF
>TRBJ2-3|TRBD2|TRBV24-1
ATRETSGLTDTQY
>TRBJ1-4|NA|TRBV2
ASSGTELANEKLF
>TRBJ1-1|NA|TRBV7-9
ASMVGNTEAF
>TRBJ1-1|NA|TRBV6-2/TRBV6-3
ASSSGNSAF
>TRBJ2-1|NA|TRBV2
ATSTGPNEQF
>TRBJ2-1|NA|TRBV12-3/TRBV12-4
ASSLERQDPYNEQF
>TRBJ2-7|TRBD2|TRBV11-2
ASSFIAGEFEQY
>TRBJ2-3|NA|TRBV12-3/TRBV12-4
ASSLDPLRGRSSTDTQY
>TRBJ1-1|NA|TRBV7-9
ASSLLGTNTEAF
>TRBJ2-1|TRBD1|TRBV2
TICLIFIRQGAFYNEQF
>TRBJ1-1|TRBD1|TRBV19
ASSTTGGGRNTEAF
>TRBJ1-4|TRBD1|TRBV6-6
ASTTGGIEKLF
>TRBJ2-1|NA|TRBV12-3/TRBV12-4
ATSQGGSAKNEQF
>TRBJ1-2|TRBD1|TRBV5-1
ASSRDRVYGYT
>TRBJ2-1|NA|TRBV11-3
ASSFRGKGNEQF
>TRBJ2-5|TRBD1|TRBV5-6
ASSRDRVRQETQY
>TRBJ2-2|NA|TRBV11-2
ASSPGQRIDANTGELF
>TRBJ2-2|NA|TRBV6-1
ASSEIGDTGELF
>TRBJ2-4|TRBD1|TRBV7-9
ASSSGTGLAKNIQY
>TRBJ2-2|NA|TRBV5-1
ASSSTVSNTGELF
>TRBJ2-3|NA|TRBV11-3
ASSFVPDTQY
>TRBJ2-2|TRBD2|TRBV11-2
ASSEGQGLAGARTGELF
>TRBJ2-3|TRBD1|TRBV6-1
ASSELGQVPGDTQY
>TRBJ2-4|TRBD2|TRBV2
ASSASSGGGNIQY
>TRBJ1-5|NA|TRBV9
ASSPGGGANQPQH
>TRBJ2-7|NA|TRBV12-3/TRBV12-4
ASSRDRVTYEQY
>TRBJ1-2|NA|TRBV5-6
ASSPGQPASGYT
>TRBJ2-2|TRBD1|TRBV15
ATSSASDRPTGELF
>TRBJ1-2|NA|TRBV12-3/TRBV12-4
ASSPLGPNYGYT
>TRBJ2-5|NA|TRBV4-1
ASSQDQIEETQY
>TRBJ2-4|NA|TRBV25-1
ASSPTFAKNIQY
>TRBJ2-5|TRBD2|TRBV5-6
ATGNGLAGWPETQY
>TRBJ2-1|NA|TRBV24-1
ATSDRPTEEQF
>TRBJ2-6|TRBD1|TRBV6-1
ASSERTGVSGANVLT